A selection of T cell receptor beta chains follows, all from one sample in a study of blood T cells in healthy people across ages. One entry per CDR3 protein results from TCRdb running MiXCR on the 5' RACE reads. The profile shows 800,000 or so distinct CDR3 sequences, 20% to 30% of them singletons. This same sample was also taken into another study, of T cells of mothers and their children.

Input material: blood. These receptors were collected from a boy younger than 18 in good health. Each CDR3 is given with its conserved first and last residue. A D gene is named only where the DNA matches it firmly. Clone size appears in some rows only: once, few, many, or a class for an expanded clone.

cdr3_nt: TGTGCCAGCAGCTTACCAGGGGCGCACTACGAGCAGTACTTC
cdr3_aa: CASSLPGAHYEQYF
v_call: TRBV7-9
clone_size: -
d_call: -
j_call: TRBJ2-7

cdr3_nt: TGCGCCAGCAGGGCTAGCGGGAGTGACGAGCAGTACTTC
cdr3_aa: CASRASGSDEQYF
v_call: TRBV4-1
clone_size: few
d_call: TRBD2
j_call: TRBJ2-7

cdr3_nt: TGTGCCAGCAGCCCCCCGGCACTGACCTACGAGCAGTACTTC
cdr3_aa: CASSPPALTYEQYF
v_call: TRBV6-2/TRBV6-3
clone_size: few
d_call: -
j_call: TRBJ2-7

cdr3_nt: TGTGCCAGCAAGAGGACTGGAAACACGGAGACCCAGTACTTC
cdr3_aa: CASKRTGNTETQYF
v_call: TRBV27
clone_size: few
d_call: -
j_call: TRBJ2-5

cdr3_nt: TGTGCCAGCAGCCCCCGCTTGGGCAAGGCTGGAAACACCATATATTTT
cdr3_aa: CASSPRLGKAGNTIYF
v_call: TRBV7-9
clone_size: few
d_call: -
j_call: TRBJ1-3

cdr3_nt: TGTGCCAGCCTTCGTTTCGACGGGGACATTCAGTACTTC
cdr3_aa: CASLRFDGDIQYF
v_call: TRBV12-3/TRBV12-4
clone_size: few
d_call: -
j_call: TRBJ2-4

cdr3_nt: TGCGCCAGCAGCTGGGACGTCGGAAACACCATATATTTT
cdr3_aa: CASSWDVGNTIYF
v_call: TRBV5-1
clone_size: -
d_call: -
j_call: TRBJ1-3

cdr3_nt: TGTGCCAGCAGTCCCACGACTAGCTACTTGGACACCGGGGAGCTGTTTTTT
cdr3_aa: CASSPTTSYLDTGELFF
v_call: TRBV28
clone_size: -
d_call: TRBD2
j_call: TRBJ2-2

cdr3_nt: TGTGCCAGCAGCTTATTCGGCAGGGAGAACACTGAAGCTTTCTTT
cdr3_aa: CASSLFGRENTEAFF
v_call: TRBV7-8
clone_size: -
d_call: -
j_call: TRBJ1-1

cdr3_nt: TGTGCCAGCAGCCAGCGAAACGGAGGCTACACCTTC
cdr3_aa: CASSQRNGGYTF
v_call: TRBV7-6
clone_size: few
d_call: -
j_call: TRBJ1-2

cdr3_nt: TGTGCCAGCAGTTTATATCCAGGGTCTGAAGCTTTCTTT
cdr3_aa: CASSLYPGSEAFF
v_call: TRBV28
clone_size: -
d_call: -
j_call: TRBJ1-1

cdr3_nt: TGCAGTGCTCTGGACAGGGTTTGGTCTGGGGCCAACGTCCTGACTTTC
cdr3_aa: CSALDRVWSGANVLTF
v_call: TRBV20-1
clone_size: -
d_call: TRBD1
j_call: TRBJ2-6

cdr3_nt: TGTGCCAGCAGACCGGGACAGGATAATTCGCCCCTCCACTTT
cdr3_aa: CASRPGQDNSPLHF
v_call: TRBV6-6
clone_size: -
d_call: TRBD1
j_call: TRBJ1-6